Listed here are 10 T cell receptor beta chains from one sample, sequenced in a study of post-analysis software for immune sequencing data. Study-wide findings and caveats: Patients carried roughly 5 TRBV segments more frequently than controls did, and TRBV5-6, TRBV5-1 and TRBV20-1 were among them.

Presence of unique molecular identifiers characterized the TCR beta cDNA libraries. TCRdb reanalysed the PCR reads using MiXCR and keeps one entry per CDR3 protein. The sample includes around 250,000 distinct CDR3 sequences, 36% of them seen just once. These TCRs are of unknown antigen specificity. Material for sequencing was blood. The source of these receptors is a girl aged 5-17 years with multiple sclerosis.

This clonotype was counted only a few times. The CDR3 DNA is TGTGCCAGCAGTTACGTCCGCACCGGGGAGCTGTTTTTT. It encodes CASSYVRTGELFF. The gene calls are TRBV6-2 or TRBV6-3 and TRBJ2-2, with D unclear. The CDR3 has 13 residues. CDR1 is MNHEY and CDR2 is SVGEGT in the germline V gene. V lost 2 bases, J lost 4 bases, and 5 bases lay in between.

This clonotype was detected many times. The chain carries TRBV5-1 and TRBJ1-6, with 8 bases that match TRBD1. The germline gives CDR1 SGHRS, CDR2 YFSETQ. Trimming cost V 8 bases and J 9 bases; bases outside gene matches: 10. CDR3 length: 14 amino acids. The CDR3 sequence is CASHQGADGSPLHF. For the CDR3, the DNA is TGCGCCAGTCACCAGGGGGCAGACGGTTCACCCCTCCACTTT.

As concerns this clonotype: A much larger clone differs by one base, so this may be a read error. The genes are TRBV6-1 and TRBJ1-2, with 8 nucleotides matching TRBD1. There are 15 residues in the CDR3. Per germline, CDR1 MNHNS and CDR2 SASEGT. The CDR3 reads CASSESGTGNYGCTF. CDR3 nucleotides: TGTGCCAGCAGTGAATCCGGGACAGGAAACTATGGCTGCACCTTC.

CDR3 bases: TGTGCCAGCAGTGCCGGGGGAAGTGGCTACACCTTC. Its protein is CASSAGGSGYTF. V usage is TRBV6-4 and J usage is TRBJ1-2; D might be TRBD1 (5 bases). From germline, CDR1 is MRHNA and CDR2 SNTAGT. Trimming left V 4 bases short and J 7 bases short, with 10 bases between. The CDR3 runs to 12 residues.

There are a few counts of this clonotype. The V and J genes are TRBV4-2 and TRBJ1-5; TRBD1 matches 7 bases. Unmatched junction bases numbered 12, after V lost 5 bases and J lost 5 bases. This CDR3 is built from 16 residues. Germline V gene lookup returns CDR1 LGHNA and CDR2 YNFKEQ. This chain's CDR3 is CASSKSGTEGDQPQHF. CDR3 in DNA: TGTGCCAGCAGCAAATCCGGGACAGAAGGGGATCAGCCCCAGCATTTT.

Comments on this clonotype: This may be a read error, as it is one base from a much larger clone. The chain has TRBV12-3 or TRBV12-4 and TRBJ2-5, with 7 bases fitting TRBD2. This CDR3 region has 14 residues. V shed 3 bases and J 11 bases; nucleotides not matched to a gene: 12. CDR3 bases: TGTGCCAGCAGTTTTGCGGGAGCTTCCAATGAGCAGTACTTC. Translation gives CASSFAGASNEQYF.

This clonotype occurred a few times. The V call is TRBV20-1, the J call TRBJ2-7; possible D gene TRBD2, 5 bases. Germline loops: CDR1 DFQATT, CDR2 SNEGSKA (reference sequence). The CDR3 runs 12 residues. Between the trimmed V and J ends, which lost 4 bases and 3 bases, there was a span of 10 bases. Written as DNA, the CDR3 is TGCAGTGCTACTGGACTGTACTACGAGCAGTACTTC. This sequence encodes CSATGLYYEQYF.

This clonotype came up many times. The chain recombines TRBV6-5 with TRBJ1-5; possible D gene TRBD1, 6 bases. The CDR3 has 13 residues. CDR1 and CDR2 from the germline V gene are MNHEY and SVGAGI. Trimming took off 4 bases at V and 6 bases at J, with 10 bases between the two ends. The CDR3 coding sequence is TGTGCCAGCAGTTCCCAACAGGGTCAGCCCCAGCATTTT. It codes for CASSSQQGQPQHF.

This clonotype was detected ten times or more. This chain links TRBV7-2 with TRBJ2-1; 10 bases are shared with TRBD1. This CDR3 has 15 amino acids. The ends lost 2 bases at V and 10 bases at J; junction bases unmatched: 8. Germline V CDR1 and CDR2: SGHTA, FQGNSA. The DNA for the CDR3 is TGTGCCAGCAGCTTACCGGGACAGGGGATTCGGGAGCAGTTCTTC. This gives the protein CASSLPGQGIREQFF. Full variable domain (missing parts from reference TRBV7-2 and TRBJ2-1): GAGVSQSPSNKVTEKGKDVELRCDPISGHTALYWYRQSLGQGLEFLIYFQGNSAPDKSGLPSDRFSAERTGGSVSTLTIQRTQQEDSAVYLCASSLPGQGIREQFFGPGTRLTVL.

A note on this clonotype: At one end, the junction sequence differs from germline, possibly due to a read error. CDR3 DNA sequence: TGTGCTAGCAGCTTAGCGGGACCAGCCAAAAACATTCAGTACTTC. Its protein product is CASSLAGPAKNIQYF. This chain links TRBV7-7 with TRBJ2-4, with TRBD2 identical over 8 bases. Germline loops: CDR1 SSHAT, CDR2 FNYEAQ (reference sequence). This CDR3 spans 15 amino acids.